The 8 T cell receptor beta chains reported below all come from one sample, sequenced in a study of cytomegalovirus exposure and HLA in healthy donors (dated by TCRdb to the late 2010s). Library construction relied on the immunoSEQ multiplex PCR assay. For the multiplex PCR, a mixture combining 60 forward primers for TCR Vbeta segments and 13 reverse primers for TCR Jbeta segments was used. As stored in TCRdb, this immuneACCESS dataset retains in-frame rearrangements with V and J assigned. A fraction of the clones does not appear; measured against another copy, unresolved V genes explain less than half of the discrepancy, and the remainder lacks a known reason. A total of 90,000 to 100,000 clones appear in this sample, about two thirds of them only once. About 6% of the sample goes to the ten largest clones. The specimen sequenced was PBMCs. All receptors derive from a boy between 10 and 17 years old in good health and CMV-seropositive.

The chain uses TRBV6-5 and TRBJ2-7; 10 bases line up with TRBD2. CDR1 and CDR2 (germline): MNHEY, SVGAGI. After removal of 5 bases from V and 4 bases from J, the junction contained 5 bases not matched to a gene. This CDR3 comprises 14 residues. The CDR3 spells CASSPSGSGYEQYF. The CDR3 DNA sequence: TGTGCCAGCAGTCCTAGCGGGAGTGGGTACGAGCAGTACTTC.

The genes are TRBV10-3 and TRBJ2-2; 7 bases align to TRBD2. V dropped 7 bases and J dropped 8; count of bases not matched to a gene: 10. CDR1 and CDR2 (germline): ENHRY, SYGVKD. CDR3 length: 14 residues. CDR3: CAITRGGQRGELFF. The DNA for the CDR3 is TGTGCCATCACTCGGGGAGGGCAGCGAGGGGAGCTGTTTTTT.

This chain joins TRBV5-1 and TRBJ2-3; D might be TRBD1 (5 bases). Germline CDR1 is SGHRS and CDR2 is YFSETQ. The CDR3 is 14 amino acids. The V gene lost 2 bases and the J gene lost 2 bases, with 9 bases spanning the gap. DNA of the CDR3: TGCGCCAGCAGCTTCGACAGACCCACAGATACGCAGTATTTT. As protein: CASSFDRPTDTQYF. The complete variable domain, with remaining parts taken from reference TRBV5-1 and TRBJ2-3, reads KAGVTQTPRYLIKTRGQQVTLSCSPISGHRSVSWYQQTPGQGLQFLFEYFSETQRNKGNFPGRFSGRQFSNSRSEMNVSTLELGDSALYLCASSFDRPTDTQYFGPGTRLTVL.

CDR3: CASSVAEGGRTGELFF. For the CDR3, the DNA is TGTGCCAGCAGCGTAGCTGAAGGGGGCCGAACCGGGGAGCTGTTTTTT. J is TRBJ2-2 and V is TRBV9; 7 bases align to TRBD1. The CDR3 has 16 residues. Per germline, CDR1 SGDLS and CDR2 YYNGEE. Trimming at V came to 0 bases and at J to 5 bases, leaving 7 bases not matched to a gene.

This chain links TRBV29-1 with TRBJ2-2; 15 bases line up with TRBD2. CDR1 SQVTM and CDR2 ANQGSEA come from the germline V gene. This CDR3 is 17 amino acids long. The V gene end was trimmed by 3 bases and the J gene end by 4 bases; junction bases not matched to a gene: 6. The CDR3, as DNA: TGCAGCGTTGATCCCGGGACTAGCGGGGGGACCACCGGGGAGCTGTTTTTT. Protein product: CSVDPGTSGGTTGELFF.

The J gene is TRBJ1-1, the V gene TRBV18; 7 bases match TRBD1. Germline lookup yields CDR1 KGHSH and CDR2 LQKENI. This CDR3 has 15 residues. J gave up 3 bases and V 5 bases, and 9 bases lay outside the gene matches. CDR3 bases: TGTGCCAGCTCAGACAGGGTTTTGGGTTACACTGAAGCTTTCTTT. The encoded protein is CASSDRVLGYTEAFF.

Comments on this clone: The junction shows a germline mismatch at one end, possibly a read error. The genes are TRBV4-1 and TRBJ2-7, with 9 positions matching TRBD1. The germline gives CDR1 MGHRA, CDR2 YSYEKL. This CDR3 is 13 amino acids long. This chain's CDR3 is CASSPGQGYEQHF. In DNA form, the CDR3 reads TGCGCCAGCAGCCCGGGACAGGGCTACGAGCAGCACTTC.

This chain connects TRBV27 to TRBJ1-5; D may be TRBD1 (6 bases). Per germline, CDR1 MNHEY and CDR2 SMNVEV (reference sequence). This CDR3 is built from 16 residues. V was clipped by 5 bases and J by 4 bases, with 18 bases between them. This chain's CDR3 is CASSPRSGVWNQPQHF. The CDR3 DNA reads TGTGCCAGCAGTCCACGGTCAGGGGTTTGGAATCAGCCCCAGCATTTT.